The next 13 T cell receptor beta chains were all read from a single sample in a study of CD8+ T cells in alopecia areata (dated 2018 in TCRdb). In light of the paper, this sample's treatment or condition label describes: oral pan-JAK inhibitor, 5-10 mg twice daily. Receptor amplification or capture employed the immunoSEQ multiplex PCR assay. For TCR sequencing, RNA was extracted from every sample and reverse transcribed into cDNA to serve as template. TCRdb holds this immuneACCESS table with in-frame rearrangements only. Some clones are missing; in checked studies, unresolved V genes explain under half, and the rest has no known cause. The sample includes 150,000 to 200,000 clones, with 51% observed a single time. 10% of the sample is taken by the ten largest. The sequencing used CD8+ T cells sorted from blood, collected at week 52, from a patient treated with tofacitinib. The receptor source for this set is a human donor with alopecia areata.

The chain joins TRBV6-5 to TRBJ2-7; D is unresolved. From germline, CDR1 is MNHEY and CDR2 SVGAGI. Trimming left V 2 bases short and J 3 bases short, with 5 bases between. This CDR3 is 12 amino acids long. As DNA, the CDR3 is TGTGCCAGCAGTTACGGAAACTACGAGCAGTACTTC. This encodes CASSYGNYEQYF.

The chain links TRBV7-9 to TRBJ1-6; D is unresolved. The CDR3 spans 13 residues. Germline V gene lookup returns CDR1 SEHNR and CDR2 FQNEAQ (reference sequence). V shed 6 bases and J shed 10 bases, with 13 bases lying between them. The CDR3 sequence is CASRIRLHSPLHF. CDR3 nucleotide sequence: TGTGCCAGCAGGATTCGACTGCACTCACCCCTCCACTTT.

This rearrangement joins TRBV27 to TRBJ2-3; 15 nucleotides align to TRBD2. Trimming cost V 7 bases and J 7 bases; bases outside gene matches: 9. Germline V gene lookup returns CDR1 MNHEY and CDR2 SMNVEV (reference sequence). There are 16 residues in the CDR3. The CDR3: CASTGLAGGFVNTQYF. The CDR3 bases are TGTGCCAGCACCGGACTAGCGGGGGGGTTCGTAAATACGCAGTATTTT.

The CDR3 spells CASSQRGGGFYEQYF. The CDR3 DNA sequence: TGTGCCAGCAGTCAGCGGGGGGGAGGTTTCTACGAGCAGTACTTC. The chain carries TRBV6-5 and TRBJ2-7; TRBD2 agrees at 10 bases. The V gene end was trimmed by 5 bases and the J gene end by 3 bases; junction bases not matched to a gene: 7. The CDR3 extends over 15 amino acids. The V gene's germline CDR1 is MNHEY and CDR2 SVGAGI.

The CDR3 region has the DNA TGCGCCAGCAGCCAAGAGATTTCTGGGACAGATGAAAAACTGTTTTTT. It yields the protein CASSQEISGTDEKLFF. V usage is TRBV4-3 and J usage is TRBJ1-4, with 7 bases aligning to TRBD1. The V gene's germline CDR1 is LGHNA and CDR2 YSLEER. The CDR3 sequence is 16 residues long. V gave up 0 bases and J gave up 6 bases; unmatched junction bases: 7.

V is TRBV6-5 and J is TRBJ2-5; 10 bases match TRBD1. V lost 6 bases to trimming and J lost 10 bases; unmatched junction nucleotides: 8. Germline CDR1 reads MNHEY; CDR2 reads SVGAGI. The CDR3 is 13 amino acids. CDR3 nucleotide sequence: TGTGCCAGCAGCCCTAGGACAGGGGGTGGCCAGTACTTC. Translation: CASSPRTGGGQYF.

The chain links TRBV29-1 to TRBJ2-3; D remains ambiguous. The CDR3 length is 13 residues. Trimming stripped 5 bases from V and 3 bases from J, with 12 bases between. Germline V gene sequence: CDR1 SQVTM, CDR2 ANQGSEA. The CDR3 protein is CSVPPGQTDTQYF. In DNA form, the CDR3 reads TGCAGCGTTCCCCCCGGGCAGACAGATACGCAGTATTTT.

This clone was detected only a few times. The rearrangement links TRBV25-1 to TRBJ1-1; a weak D match, TRBD1 (5 bases). The CDR3 contains 15 residues. V lost 0 bases and J 0 bases, leaving 8 bases between the germline ends. Germline CDR1 and CDR2: MGHDK and SYGVNS. The DNA of the CDR3 is TGTGCCAGCAGTGAATATATAGGGGTGAACACTGAAGCTTTCTTT. Translation gives CASSEYIGVNTEAFF.

The chain is built from TRBV6-5 and TRBJ2-7; perhaps TRBD2 as D (6 bases). Germline CDR1 reads MNHEY; CDR2 reads SVGAGI. Trimming removed 6 bases from V and 7 bases from J, with 13 bases in between. This CDR3 region has 12 residues. CDR3 in amino acids: CASSSGGFEQYF. Here the CDR3 DNA reads TGTGCCAGCAGCTCAGGAGGGTTTGAGCAGTACTTC.

The chain carries TRBV30 and TRBJ2-5; D is perhaps TRBD1 (5 bases). Between the trimmed V and J ends, which lost 0 bases and 5 bases, there was a span of 13 bases. The CDR3 sequence is 14 residues long. Germline-derived CDR1 and CDR2 are GTSNPN and SVGIG (reference sequence). CDR3 nucleotide sequence: TGTGCCTGGAGTGTAGGCAGGGCGATGGAGACCCAGTACTTC. This translates into CAWSVGRAMETQYF.

The chain employs TRBV30 and TRBJ2-7, with D possibly called TRBD1 or TRBD2 (5 bases each). V gave up 1 base and J gave up 6 bases, with 7 bases separating them. The CDR3 is 11 amino acids. Germline V gene sequence: CDR1 GTSNPN, CDR2 SVGIG (reference sequence). As DNA, the CDR3 is TGTGCCTGGAGTGGGGGGTTCGAGCAGTACTTC. Its protein product is CAWSGGFEQYF.

This clone was seen only a few times. The chain has TRBV5-1 and TRBJ1-2; possible D gene TRBD1, 5 bases. The CDR3 contains 14 residues. CDR1 is SGHRS, CDR2 YFSETQ, per germline. V lost 7 bases and J lost 4, with 17 bases in between. Here the CDR3 reads CASSSRAGLYGYTF. Written as DNA, the CDR3 is TGCGCCAGCTCGTCCCGGGCAGGGCTCTATGGCTACACCTTC.

The genes are TRBV13 and TRBJ2-5; D gene uncertain. The CDR3 is 13 amino acids. V was clipped by 4 bases and J by 0 bases, with 6 bases between them. Germline V lookup: CDR1 PRHDT, CDR2 FYEKMQ (reference sequence). CDR3 DNA sequence: TGTGCCAGCAGCTGGTTAGACCAAGAGACCCAGTACTTC. Translated, it gives CASSWLDQETQYF.